These 10 T cell receptor beta chains were sequenced from one sample in a study of T cells in Graves' hyperthyroidism and ophthalmopathy. Researchers amplified the TCR beta CDR3 regions from RNA transcripts. First-round RT-PCR of the TCR CDR3 relied on the HTBI primer set. TCRdb fed the multiplex PCR reads into MiXCR, producing one record per CDR3 protein. The sample comprises hundreds of thousands of distinct CDR3 sequences, about a third of which are singletons, and around 30% rests with the top ten. Sequenced material: blood. These receptor sequences come from a woman aged 40 to 50 with Graves' hyperthyroidism.

This clonotype was counted ten times or more. This chain joins TRBV10-3 and TRBJ1-2; TRBD1 is a possible D gene (5 bases). This CDR3 has 13 residues. CDR1 is ENHRY, CDR2 SYGVKD, per germline. The germline V and J ends were trimmed by 4 bases and 2 bases, with 8 bases remaining between them. CDR3 coding DNA: TGTGCCATCAGTGCTGGGGACAACTATGGCTACACCTTC. This translates into CAISAGDNYGYTF.

This clonotype was observed a few times. The chain recombines TRBV4-1 with TRBJ1-2; 9 bases map to TRBD1. Germline CDR1 reads MGHRA; CDR2 reads YSYEKL. J lost 0 bases, V lost 4 bases, and 0 bases had no gene match. The CDR3 extends over 14 amino acids. This CDR3 reads CASSRDRANYGYTF. In DNA form, the CDR3 reads TGCGCCAGCAGCCGGGACAGGGCTAACTATGGCTACACCTTC.

This clonotype turned up a few times. The chain joins TRBV6-5 to TRBJ2-7, with D perhaps matching TRBD1 (6 bases). V lost 1 base and J lost 2, with 12 bases in between. This CDR3 is 15 amino acids long. CDR1 and CDR2 (germline): MNHEY, SVGAGI. The CDR3 DNA follows: TGTGCCAGCAGTTACTATACAGGGCCTACCTACGAGCAGTACTTC. This codes for CASSYYTGPTYEQYF.

This clonotype was detected many times. V usage is TRBV19 and J usage is TRBJ1-6; D is uncertain. CDR1 is LNHDA, CDR2 SQIVND, per germline (reference sequence). This CDR3 has 15 residues. The ends were cut back, 7 bases at V and 0 bases at J, with 10 bases in the middle. CDR3 region: CASNSEISYNSPLHF. In DNA form, the CDR3 reads TGTGCCAGTAACAGCGAAATCTCCTATAATTCACCCCTCCACTTT.

This clonotype came up many times. The genes are TRBV20-1 and TRBJ2-5; either TRBD1 or TRBD2 may fit D (6 bases each). Germline V gives CDR1 DFQATT, CDR2 SNEGSKA (reference sequence). This CDR3 has 14 residues. Trimming pared 3 bases from V and 1 base from J, leaving 12 bases between. This CDR3 reads CSARSWGAQETQYF. The CDR3 DNA is TGCAGTGCTAGGAGTTGGGGGGCCCAAGAGACCCAGTACTTC.

This sequence joins TRBV5-4 and TRBJ2-5; weak D call: TRBD1 (5 bases). The CDR3 has 15 residues. CDR1 is SGHNT and CDR2 is YYREEE in the germline V gene (reference sequence). Trimming stripped 0 bases from V and 5 bases from J, with 14 bases between. The CDR3 loop is CASSLGTRVGETQYF. CDR3 bases: TGTGCCAGCAGCTTGGGTACCAGGGTGGGGGAGACCCAGTACTTC.

A single count supports this clonotype. A much larger clone is a single base away; this may be a read error. The chain is built from TRBV29-1 and TRBJ1-1, with TRBD1 matching over 8 bases. Trimming cost V 8 bases and J 1 base; bases outside gene matches: 15. The germline gives CDR1 SQVTM, CDR2 ANQGSEA. The CDR3 is 16 amino acids. The CDR3 DNA is TGCAGCTTCAGCGACAGGGGAGGAGGCCCGAACACTGAAGCTTTCTTT. Amino acids: CSFSDRGGGPNTEAFF.

This clonotype was observed many times. The chain combines TRBV13 with TRBJ2-7; TRBD2 matches at 13 bases. CDR1 PRHDT and CDR2 FYEKMQ come from the germline V gene (reference sequence). The ends lost 4 bases at V and 4 bases at J; junction bases unmatched: 13. The CDR3 loop spans 18 amino acids. The CDR3 here is CASSSALTRTSGRYEQYF. CDR3 sequence (DNA): TGTGCCAGCAGCTCCGCGCTTACTAGGACTAGCGGGAGATACGAGCAGTACTTC.

In its sample, this clonotype was seen a few times. This rearrangement joins TRBV27 to TRBJ1-1; 7 bases match TRBD1. The CDR3 has 15 residues. After removal of 5 bases from V and 1 base from J, the junction contained 7 bases not matched to a gene. Germline lookup yields CDR1 MNHEY and CDR2 SMNVEV (reference sequence). CDR3 in DNA: TGTGCCAGCAGTAAAGGGACAGACTGGAACACTGAAGCTTTCTTT. Protein: CASSKGTDWNTEAFF.

This clonotype has more than one count but fewer than ten. The rearrangement links TRBV14 to TRBJ1-2; 8 bases are shared with TRBD1. Germline V gives CDR1 SGHDN, CDR2 FVKESK. The ends lost 1 base at V and 4 bases at J; junction bases unmatched: 8. The CDR3 loop spans 16 amino acids. CDR3 bases: TGTGCCAGCAGCCAAGCCCAGGGGGCCGGAGGCTATGGCTACACCTTC. Translating it yields CASSQAQGAGGYGYTF.